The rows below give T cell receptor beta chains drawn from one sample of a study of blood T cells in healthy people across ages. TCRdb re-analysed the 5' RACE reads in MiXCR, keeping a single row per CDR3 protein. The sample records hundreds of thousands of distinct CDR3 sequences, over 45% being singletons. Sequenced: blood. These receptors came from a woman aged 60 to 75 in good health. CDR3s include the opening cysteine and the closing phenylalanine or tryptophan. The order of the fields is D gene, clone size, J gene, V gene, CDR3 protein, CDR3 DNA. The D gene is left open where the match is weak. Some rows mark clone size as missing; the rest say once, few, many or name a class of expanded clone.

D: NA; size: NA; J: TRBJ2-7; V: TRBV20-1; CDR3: CSAATVQELYEQYF; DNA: TGCAGTGCTGCCACCGTTCAGGAGTTATACGAGCAGTACTTC
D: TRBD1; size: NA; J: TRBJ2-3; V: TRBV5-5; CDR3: CASSADRGLYTQYF; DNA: TGTGCCAGCAGCGCGGACAGGGGGCTGTATACGCAGTATTTT
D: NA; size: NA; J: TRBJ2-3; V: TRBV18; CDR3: CASSLLPSSTDTQYF; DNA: TGTGCCAGCTCCCTCTTGCCCAGTAGCACAGATACGCAGTATTTT
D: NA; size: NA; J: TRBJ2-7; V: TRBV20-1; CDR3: CSAHRNSYEQYF; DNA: TGCAGTGCGCATCGAAACTCCTACGAGCAGTACTTC
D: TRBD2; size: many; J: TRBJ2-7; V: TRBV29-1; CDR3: CSVVRDYGYEQYF; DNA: TGCAGCGTTGTACGGGACTACGGCTACGAGCAGTACTTC
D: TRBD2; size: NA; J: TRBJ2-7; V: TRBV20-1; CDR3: CSARDSGSTGEQYF; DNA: TGCAGTGCTAGAGATAGCGGGAGTACGGGCGAGCAGTACTTC
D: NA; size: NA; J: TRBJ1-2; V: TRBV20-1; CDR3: CSARGERGLNYGYTF; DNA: TGCAGTGCTAGAGGTGAGAGAGGACTCAACTATGGCTACACCTTC
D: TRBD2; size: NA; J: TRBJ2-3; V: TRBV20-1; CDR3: CSALRIAGDPTDTQYF; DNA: TGCAGTGCCCTCCGGATAGCGGGAGACCCCACAGATACGCAGTATTTT
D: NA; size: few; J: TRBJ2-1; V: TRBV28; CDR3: CASRRGGTPNNEQFF; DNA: TGTGCCAGCAGACGAGGGGGGACACCTAACAATGAGCAGTTCTTC
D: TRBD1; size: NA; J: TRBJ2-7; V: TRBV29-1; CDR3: CSVPGQGGSYNEQYF; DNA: TGCAGCGTGCCCGGACAGGGGGGCTCCTACAATGAGCAGTACTTC
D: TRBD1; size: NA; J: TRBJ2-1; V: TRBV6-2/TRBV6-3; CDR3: CASGTDYNEQFF; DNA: TGTGCCAGCGGGACAGATTACAATGAGCAGTTCTTC
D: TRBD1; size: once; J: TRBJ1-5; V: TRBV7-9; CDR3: CASGGQGLDQPQHF; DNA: TGTGCCAGCGGGGGACAGGGGTTAGATCAGCCCCAGCATTTT
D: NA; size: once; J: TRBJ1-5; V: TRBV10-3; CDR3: CAIRPDGKGHQPQHF; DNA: TGTGCCATCAGACCGGACGGGAAGGGGCATCAGCCCCAGCATTTT
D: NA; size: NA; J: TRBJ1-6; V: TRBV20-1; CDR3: CSAGQADSPLHF; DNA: TGCAGTGCTGGACAAGCGGATTCACCCCTCCACTTT
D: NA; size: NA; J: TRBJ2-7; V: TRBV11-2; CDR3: CASSLVGKDYEQYF; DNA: TGTGCCAGCAGCTTAGTCGGGAAGGACTACGAGCAGTACTTC
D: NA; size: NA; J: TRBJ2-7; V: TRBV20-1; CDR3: CSAGTGENRYF; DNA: TGCAGTGCCGGGACGGGAGAAAATAGGTACTTC
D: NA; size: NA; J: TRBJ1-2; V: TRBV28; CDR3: CASSSSNRDGYTF; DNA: TGTGCCAGCAGTTCCTCTAACAGGGATGGCTACACCTTC
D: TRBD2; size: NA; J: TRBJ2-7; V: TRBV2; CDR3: CASLGASREGSSYEQYF; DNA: TGTGCCAGCTTAGGAGCTTCCAGGGAGGGGAGCTCCTACGAGCAGTACTTC
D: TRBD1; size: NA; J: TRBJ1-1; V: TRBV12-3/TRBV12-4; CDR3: CASRYRDRAEAFF; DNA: TGTGCCAGCAGATACCGGGACAGGGCTGAAGCTTTCTTT
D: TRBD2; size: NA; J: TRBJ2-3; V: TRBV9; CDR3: CASSGARLAEENTQYF; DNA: TGTGCCAGCAGCGGGGCCCGGCTAGCGGAAGAAAATACGCAGTATTTT
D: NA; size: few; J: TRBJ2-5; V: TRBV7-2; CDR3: CASSYYGRETQYF; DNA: TGTGCCAGCAGCTACTACGGCCGGGAGACCCAGTACTTC
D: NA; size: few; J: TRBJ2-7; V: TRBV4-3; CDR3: CASSQDGPYEQYF; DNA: TGCGCCAGCAGCCAAGATGGCCCCTACGAGCAGTACTTC
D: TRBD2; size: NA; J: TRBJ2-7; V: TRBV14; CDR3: CASSRGGLTYEQYF; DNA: TGTGCCAGCAGCCGCGGGGGACTTACCTACGAGCAGTACTTC
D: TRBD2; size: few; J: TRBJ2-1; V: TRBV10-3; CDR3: CAISLAVTYNEQFF; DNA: TGTGCCATCAGTCTAGCGGTAACCTACAATGAGCAGTTCTTC
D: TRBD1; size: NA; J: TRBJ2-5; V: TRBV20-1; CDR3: CSATRGRGETQYF; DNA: TGCAGTGCTACCAGGGGGAGAGGAGAGACCCAGTACTTC
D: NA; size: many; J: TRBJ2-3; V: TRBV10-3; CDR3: CAISEPDSSDTQYF; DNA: TGTGCCATCAGTGAGCCGGATAGTTCAGATACGCAGTATTTT
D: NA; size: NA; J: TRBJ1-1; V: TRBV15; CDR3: CATSRDYRMNTEAFF; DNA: TGTGCCACCAGCAGAGACTACCGAATGAACACTGAAGCTTTCTTT
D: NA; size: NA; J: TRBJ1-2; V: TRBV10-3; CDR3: CAISEGFNYGYTF; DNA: TGTGCCATCAGTGAGGGGTTTAACTATGGCTACACCTTC
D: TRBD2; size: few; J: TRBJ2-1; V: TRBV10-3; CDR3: CAISEDIAGSSYNEQFF; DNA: TGTGCCATCAGTGAAGACATAGCGGGGAGCTCCTACAATGAGCAGTTCTTC
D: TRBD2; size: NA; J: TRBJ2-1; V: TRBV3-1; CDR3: CASSLGLAGGNHEQFF; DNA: TGTGCCAGCAGCCTCGGACTAGCGGGAGGGAATCATGAGCAGTTCTTC
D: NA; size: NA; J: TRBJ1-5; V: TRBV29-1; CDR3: CSVSGRQGNQPQHF; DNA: TGCAGCGTTTCGGGACGGCAGGGTAATCAGCCCCAGCATTTT
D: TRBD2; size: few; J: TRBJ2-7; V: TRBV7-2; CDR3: CASSSPGTRQWEQYF; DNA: TGTGCCAGCAGCTCACCCGGGACTAGGCAATGGGAGCAGTACTTC
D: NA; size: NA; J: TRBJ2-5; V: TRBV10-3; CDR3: CAIKGGGETQYF; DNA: TGTGCCATCAAAGGAGGGGGCGAGACCCAGTACTTC
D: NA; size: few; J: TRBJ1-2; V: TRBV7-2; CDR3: CASSATNNYGYTF; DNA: TGTGCCAGCAGCGCGACCAATAACTATGGCTACACCTTC
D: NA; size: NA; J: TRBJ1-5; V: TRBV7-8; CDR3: CASRQTGNNQPQHF; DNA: TGTGCCAGCAGGCAGACAGGAAACAATCAGCCCCAGCATTTT
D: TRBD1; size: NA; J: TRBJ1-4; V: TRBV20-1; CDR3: CSAKGAGGEKLFF; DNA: TGCAGTGCTAAGGGGGCAGGGGGGGAAAAACTGTTTTTT
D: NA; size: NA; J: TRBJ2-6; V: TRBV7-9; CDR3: CACVRAGANVLTF; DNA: TGTGCCTGCGTGCGGGCTGGGGCCAACGTCCTGACTTTC
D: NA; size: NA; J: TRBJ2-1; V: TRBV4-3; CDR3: CASSQEVSGTEQFF; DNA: TGCGCCAGCAGCCAAGAGGTCTCGGGGACAGAGCAGTTCTTC
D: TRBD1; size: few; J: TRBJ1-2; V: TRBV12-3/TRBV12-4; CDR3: CASSLSWTGNGYTF; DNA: TGTGCCAGCAGTTTATCGTGGACAGGGAATGGCTACACCTTC
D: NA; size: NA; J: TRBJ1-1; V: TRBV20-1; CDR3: CSARDIPNTEAFF; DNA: TGCAGTGCTAGAGACATACCGAACACTGAAGCTTTCTTT
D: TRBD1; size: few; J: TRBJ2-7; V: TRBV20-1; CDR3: CSARPGTGSPYEQYF; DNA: TGCAGTGCTCGCCCAGGGACAGGGAGTCCCTACGAGCAGTACTTC
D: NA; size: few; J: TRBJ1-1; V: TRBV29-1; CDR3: CSARQENTEAFF; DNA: TGCAGCGCCCGACAGGAGAACACTGAAGCTTTCTTT
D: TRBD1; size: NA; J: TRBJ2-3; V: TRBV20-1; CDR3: CSAPDRAGTDTQYF; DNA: TGCAGTGCACCAGACAGGGCAGGAACAGATACGCAGTATTTT
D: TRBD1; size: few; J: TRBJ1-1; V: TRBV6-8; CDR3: CASSYPPGTGRNTEAFF; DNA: TGTGCCAGCAGTTACCCCCCCGGGACAGGGAGGAACACTGAAGCTTTCTTT
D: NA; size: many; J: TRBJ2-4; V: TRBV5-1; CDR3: CASSPQVRGARNIQYF; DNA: TGCGCCAGCAGCCCGCAGGTCAGGGGAGCCAGGAACATTCAGTACTTC
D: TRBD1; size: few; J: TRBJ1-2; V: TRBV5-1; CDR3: CASSLVAGQGSGYTF; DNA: TGCGCCAGCAGCTTGGTTGCGGGACAGGGTTCCGGCTACACCTTC
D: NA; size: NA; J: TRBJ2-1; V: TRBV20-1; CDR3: CSAREDAGPIEAEQFF; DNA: TGCAGTGCTAGAGAAGACGCCGGGCCCATCGAAGCTGAGCAGTTCTTC
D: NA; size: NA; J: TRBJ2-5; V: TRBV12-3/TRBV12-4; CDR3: CASNPLTDQETQYF; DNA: TGTGCCAGCAACCCCTTGACAGACCAAGAGACCCAGTACTTC
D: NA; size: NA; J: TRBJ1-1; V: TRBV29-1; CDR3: CSVQQRENTEAFF; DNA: TGCAGCGTGCAACAGAGGGAGAACACTGAAGCTTTCTTT